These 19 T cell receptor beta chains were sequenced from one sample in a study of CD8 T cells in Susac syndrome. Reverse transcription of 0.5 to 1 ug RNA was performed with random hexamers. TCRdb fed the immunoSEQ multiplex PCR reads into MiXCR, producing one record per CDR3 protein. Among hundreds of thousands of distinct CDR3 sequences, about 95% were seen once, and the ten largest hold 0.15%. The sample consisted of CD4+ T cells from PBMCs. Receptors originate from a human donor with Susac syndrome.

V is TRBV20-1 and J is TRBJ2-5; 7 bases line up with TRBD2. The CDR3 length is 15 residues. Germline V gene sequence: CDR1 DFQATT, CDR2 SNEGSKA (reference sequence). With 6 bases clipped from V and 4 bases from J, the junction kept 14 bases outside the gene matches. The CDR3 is CSANLIGGEGETQYF. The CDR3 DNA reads TGCAGTGCAAACCTTATTGGAGGGGAGGGAGAGACCCAGTACTTC.

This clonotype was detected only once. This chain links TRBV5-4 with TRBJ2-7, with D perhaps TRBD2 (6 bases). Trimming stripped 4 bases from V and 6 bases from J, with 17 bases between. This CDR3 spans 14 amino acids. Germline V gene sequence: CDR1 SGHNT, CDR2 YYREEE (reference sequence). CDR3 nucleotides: TGTGCCAGCAGCCCCGGTGGGTGGGACTCCGAGCAGTACTTC. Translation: CASSPGGWDSEQYF. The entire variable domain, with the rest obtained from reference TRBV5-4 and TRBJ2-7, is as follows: ETGVTQSPTHLIKTRGQQVTLRCSSQSGHNTVSWYQQALGQGPQFIFQYYREEENGRGNFPPRFSGLQFPNYSSELNVNALELDDSALYLCASSPGGWDSEQYFGPGTRLTVT.

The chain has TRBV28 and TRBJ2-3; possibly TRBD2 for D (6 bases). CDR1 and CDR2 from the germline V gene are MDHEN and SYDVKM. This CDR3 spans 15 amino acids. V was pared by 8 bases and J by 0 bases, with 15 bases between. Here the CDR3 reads CASGRGTLSTDTQYF. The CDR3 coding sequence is TGTGCCAGCGGACGGGGGACCCTTAGCACAGATACGCAGTATTTT.

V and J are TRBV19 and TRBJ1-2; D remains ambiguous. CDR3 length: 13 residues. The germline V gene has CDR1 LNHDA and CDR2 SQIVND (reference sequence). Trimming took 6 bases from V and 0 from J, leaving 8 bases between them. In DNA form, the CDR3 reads TGTGCCAGTAGACAATCTGCTAACTATGGCTACACCTTC. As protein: CASRQSANYGYTF.

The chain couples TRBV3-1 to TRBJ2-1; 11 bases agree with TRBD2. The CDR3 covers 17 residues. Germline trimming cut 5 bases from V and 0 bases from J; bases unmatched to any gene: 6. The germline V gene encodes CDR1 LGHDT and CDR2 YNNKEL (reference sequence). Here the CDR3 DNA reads TGTGCCAGCAGCACTCCGACTAGCGGGGCCTCCTACAATGAGCAGTTCTTC. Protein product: CASSTPTSGASYNEQFF.

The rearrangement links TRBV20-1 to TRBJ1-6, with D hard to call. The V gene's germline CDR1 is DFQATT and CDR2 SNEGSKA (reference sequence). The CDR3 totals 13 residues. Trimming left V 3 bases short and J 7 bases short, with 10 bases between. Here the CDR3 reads CSARTINNSPLHF. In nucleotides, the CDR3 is TGCAGTGCTAGGACAATTAACAATTCACCCCTCCACTTT.

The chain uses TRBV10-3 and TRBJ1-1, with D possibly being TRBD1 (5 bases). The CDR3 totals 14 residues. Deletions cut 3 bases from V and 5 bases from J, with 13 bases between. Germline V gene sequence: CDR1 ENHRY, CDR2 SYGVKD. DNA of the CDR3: TGTGCCATCAGTGAACAGGACCTGAGGACTGAAGCTTTCTTT. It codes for CAISEQDLRTEAFF.

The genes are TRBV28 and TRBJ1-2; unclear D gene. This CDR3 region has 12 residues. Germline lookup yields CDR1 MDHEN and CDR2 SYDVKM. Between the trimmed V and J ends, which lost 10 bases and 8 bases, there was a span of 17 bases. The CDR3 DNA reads TGTGCCATTCGTACGCCAGGAACCGGCTACACCTTC. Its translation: CAIRTPGTGYTF.

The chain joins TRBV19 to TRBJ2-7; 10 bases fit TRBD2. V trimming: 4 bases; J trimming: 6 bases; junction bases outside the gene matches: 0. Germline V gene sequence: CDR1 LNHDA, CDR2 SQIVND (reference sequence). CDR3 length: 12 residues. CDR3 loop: CASSTSGGEQYF. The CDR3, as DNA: TGTGCCAGTAGTACTAGCGGGGGCGAGCAGTACTTC. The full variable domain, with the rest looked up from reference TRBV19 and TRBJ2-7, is DGGITQSPKYLFRKEGQNVTLSCEQNLNHDAMYWYRQDPGQGLRLIYYSQIVNDFQKGDIAEGYSVSREKKESFPLTVTSAQKNPTAFYLCASSTSGGEQYFGPGTRLTVT.

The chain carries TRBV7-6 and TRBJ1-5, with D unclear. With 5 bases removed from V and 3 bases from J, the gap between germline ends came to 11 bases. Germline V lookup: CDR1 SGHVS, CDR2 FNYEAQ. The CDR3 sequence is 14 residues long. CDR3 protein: CASSAGLDNQPQHF. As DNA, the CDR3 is TGTGCCAGCAGCGCCGGGTTAGACAATCAGCCCCAGCATTTT.

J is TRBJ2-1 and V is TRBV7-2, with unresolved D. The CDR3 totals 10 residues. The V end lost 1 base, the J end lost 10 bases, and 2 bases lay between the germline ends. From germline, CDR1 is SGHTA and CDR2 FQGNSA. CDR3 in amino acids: CASSLVEQFF. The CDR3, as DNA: TGTGCCAGCAGCTTAGTCGAGCAGTTCTTC. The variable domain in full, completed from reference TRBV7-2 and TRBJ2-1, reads GAGVSQSPSNKVTEKGKDVELRCDPISGHTALYWYRQSLGQGLEFLIYFQGNSAPDKSGLPSDRFSAERTGGSVSTLTIQRTQQEDSAVYLCASSLVEQFFGPGTRLTVL.

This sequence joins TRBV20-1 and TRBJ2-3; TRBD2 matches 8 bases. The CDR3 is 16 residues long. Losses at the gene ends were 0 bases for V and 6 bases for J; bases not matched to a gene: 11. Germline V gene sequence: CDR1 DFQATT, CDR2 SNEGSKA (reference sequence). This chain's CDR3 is CSARDRSGGEGDTQYF. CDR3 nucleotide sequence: TGCAGTGCTAGAGATCGCAGCGGGGGAGAGGGGGATACGCAGTATTTT.

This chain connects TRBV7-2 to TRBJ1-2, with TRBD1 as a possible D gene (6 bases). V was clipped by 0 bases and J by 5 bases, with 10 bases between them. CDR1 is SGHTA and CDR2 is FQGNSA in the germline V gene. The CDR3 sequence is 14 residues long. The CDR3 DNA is TGTGCCAGCAGCTTAGCTGAGGGGGAGTATGGCTACACCTTC. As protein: CASSLAEGEYGYTF.

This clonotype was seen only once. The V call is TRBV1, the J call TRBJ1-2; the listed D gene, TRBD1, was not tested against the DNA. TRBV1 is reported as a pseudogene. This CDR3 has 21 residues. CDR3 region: CTSSQDSFPPPRQGEIYGYTF. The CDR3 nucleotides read TGCACCAGCAGCCAAGATTCATTTCCCCCCCCACGACAGGGGGAAATTTATGGCTACACCTTC.

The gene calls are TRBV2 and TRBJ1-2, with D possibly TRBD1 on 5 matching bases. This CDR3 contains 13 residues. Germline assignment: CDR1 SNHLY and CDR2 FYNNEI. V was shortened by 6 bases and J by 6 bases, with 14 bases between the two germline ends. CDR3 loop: CASSFEGGDGYTF. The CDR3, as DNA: TGTGCCAGCAGCTTCGAAGGAGGGGATGGCTACACCTTC.

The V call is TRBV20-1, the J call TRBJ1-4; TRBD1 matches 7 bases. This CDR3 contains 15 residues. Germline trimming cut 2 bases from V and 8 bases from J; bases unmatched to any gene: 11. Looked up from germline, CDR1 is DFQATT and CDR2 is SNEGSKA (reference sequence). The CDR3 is CSARRSDRVSEKLFF. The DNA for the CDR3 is TGCAGTGCTAGAAGGTCAGACAGGGTATCCGAAAAACTGTTTTTT.

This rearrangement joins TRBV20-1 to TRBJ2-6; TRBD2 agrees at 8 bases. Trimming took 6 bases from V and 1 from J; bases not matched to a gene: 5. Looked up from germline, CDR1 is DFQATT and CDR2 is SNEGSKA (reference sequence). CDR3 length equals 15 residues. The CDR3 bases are TGCAGTGCCCCGCGGGGGGCATCTGGGGCCAACGTCCTGACTTTC. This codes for CSAPRGASGANVLTF.

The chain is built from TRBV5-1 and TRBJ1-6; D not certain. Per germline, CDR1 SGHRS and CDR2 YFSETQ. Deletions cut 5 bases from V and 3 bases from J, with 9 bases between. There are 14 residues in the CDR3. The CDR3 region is CASSSQDYNSPLHF. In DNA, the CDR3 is TGCGCCAGCAGTTCACAAGACTATAATTCACCCCTCCACTTT.

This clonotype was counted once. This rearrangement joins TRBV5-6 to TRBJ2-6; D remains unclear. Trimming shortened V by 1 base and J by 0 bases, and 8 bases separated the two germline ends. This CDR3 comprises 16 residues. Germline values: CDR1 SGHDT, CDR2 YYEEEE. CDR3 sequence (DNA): TGTGCCAGCAGCTTGTGGGTCCTCTCTGGGGCCAACGTCCTGACTTTC. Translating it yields CASSLWVLSGANVLTF.